This TCR beta chain was observed in a study of molecular identifiers for immune sequencing clone quantification (dated by TCRdb to the late 2010s). With regard to the full study: For a replicate experiment, RNA from roughly 21,000 or 96,000 naive CD8 T cells was divided into five aliquots, of which four were sequenced. CD8 T cells were used in a methods study to benchmark molecular-identifier clustering-based TCR repertoire sequencing (MIDCIRS) and TCR RNA copy counting.

V lost 5 bases and J lost 3 bases; the stretch between them is 1 base long. The CDR3 spans 10 residues, from the cysteine through the phenylalanine. The only DNA kept is the CDR3, 30 bases in frame from the first base. CDR1 is given as SNHLY and CDR2 as FYNNEI, both from the germline V gene. Naive CD8 T cell libraries were made from around 18,000 to 910,000 sorted cells using 10%, 30% or 50% of purified RNA. On a BD FACSAria II, naive CD8 T cells were FACS-sorted as CD8+CD4-CCR7+CD45RA+ and collected into RLT Plus buffer. Detection sensitivity was tested by spiking Jurkat RNA equal to roughly nine TCR copies' worth into samples containing roughly 19,000-1,000,000 naive CD8 T cells. Enrichment of CD8 T cells was performed with RosetteSep CD8+ T Cell Enrichment Cocktail and Ficoll-Paque, after which ACK red cell lysis was carried out. Preparation of the library involved PCR. For sequencing, a NextSeq 500 was employed. Bulk TCR libraries were generated as previously described, with the TCR primers listed in Table S5 used. Purification of total RNA was performed with the Qiagen AllPrep DNA/RNA kit. Before any analysis, reads coming from multiple sequencing runs of the same library were combined into one pool. Processing in the source paper ran as follows. Only reads with exact TCR constant sequence were kept, trimmed to 150 nt, and grouped by their 12-nt molecular barcodes. Reads in each barcode group were sub-clustered using a 15% Levenshtein threshold, and a quality-weighted consensus sequence was built for each RNA molecule. Non-functional sequences were removed, as were lower-count sequences one edit away from another. Based on fitting two negative binomial distributions, any barcode sub-cluster with under 20% of the maximum read count was discarded. In-frame beta chains were kept once TCRdb had trimmed the public reads at Q25 with fastp and called clones with MiXCR. Entries that share a CDR3 protein sequence are merged under the most common genes and DNA. It is TCRdb's table, rather than the study itself, that gives the V and J calls and clone size. The sample profile shows some 100,000 distinct CDR3 sequences; 36% of them were found once. The ten largest clones capture about 4.2% of the sample.

This clonotype was seen a few times. Its specific antigen is unknown. Base qualities are missing; no much larger clone stands one base away. Findings and caveats that apply to the study as a whole: In CMV-specific effector cells, clones with more than 20 RNA copies accounted for over 98% of molecules, whereas in naive cells such clones accounted for under 1%. Identical TCR molecules sharing a barcode could cause highly expanded clone sizes to be underestimated. A single cell's worth of spiked-in Jurkat TCR RNA was reported detectable even among one million naive CD8 T cells. Modeling indicated 2.5 to 3.5 TCR RNA copies recovered per cell, compared with roughly 9.7 by digital PCR, which implies a capture efficiency of around 31%. When barcode sub-clustering was left out, chimeric consensus sequences inflated TCR diversity, with chimeras reaching as high as 47%. The naive libraries included spiked-in Jurkat TCR RNA (around 9 copies' worth), and this RNA is not part of the donor repertoire.

The specimen sequenced was naive CD8+ T cells from blood, with Jurkat cell RNA spiked in. The label giving this sample's cell subset or site can be read as: FACS-sorted CD8+CD4-CCR7+CD45RA+ naive T cells. This clonotype was obtained from a human donor in good health. Some libraries in this study had Jurkat cell RNA spiked in. The sequence links TRBV2 to TRBJ2-5, with the D gene call left open. The nucleotide sequence is given as TGTGCCAGCAGTAAAGAGACCCAGTACTTC. Its amino acids are CASSKETQYF. With all but the CDR3 taken from the reference TRBV2 and TRBJ2-5 genes, the full variable domain is: EPEVTQTPSHQVTQMGQEVILRCVPISNHLYFYWYRQILGQKVEFLVSFYNNEISEKSEIFDDQFSVERPDGSNFTLKIRSTKLEDSAMYFCASSKETQYFGPGTRLLVL.